This is a list of T cell receptor beta chains from one sample in a study of blood T cell repertoires in COVID-19. TCRdb's table, derived via immunoSEQ multiplex PCR, lists solely in-frame clones and lacks some. The sample consists of 300,000 to 450,000 clones, approximately 89% of them appearing once. Sequencing used peripheral blood. The source of these receptors is a woman aged 55-70 years with COVID-19, enrolled during active disease. Both conserved end residues are part of each CDR3. The D gene is left open where the match is weak. Rows may omit the clone size; those that give it use once, few, many or a size class.

d_call j_call clone_size v_call cdr3_nt cdr3_aa
. TRBJ1-5 . TRBV19 TGTGCCAGTAGTATCCCCGGGGATAGCAATCAGCCCCAGCATTTT CASSIPGDSNQPQHF
. TRBJ1-1 . TRBV15 TGTGCCACCAGCAGAGCGGGAGGCTTGGGAACTGAAGCTTTCTTT CATSRAGGLGTEAFF
. TRBJ1-1 few TRBV6-4 TGTGCCAGCAGTGACGGACGGCAGGGGGAAGCTTTCTTT CASSDGRQGEAFF
TRBD1 TRBJ2-2 . TRBV24-1 TGTGCCACCAGTGATTTGCAGGGACAGATGAACACCGGGGAGCTGTTTTTT CATSDLQGQMNTGELFF
TRBD1 TRBJ2-7 . TRBV30 TGTGCCTGGAGTGTTAAGACAGGGGGCGACTACGAGCAGTACTTC CAWSVKTGGDYEQYF
TRBD1 TRBJ1-5 . TRBV29-1 TGCAGCGTCCGGGACAGGGAGGGACAGCCCCAGCATTTT CSVRDREGQPQHF
TRBD2 TRBJ2-2 few TRBV19 TGTGCCAGTAGTATTGGGAGGGCGGCTATCAACACCGGGGAGCTGTTTTTT CASSIGRAAINTGELFF
TRBD2 TRBJ2-3 . TRBV18 TGTGCCAGCTCACCAGTCCCCCTTCTAGCGGGACGCACAGATACGCAGTATTTT CASSPVPLLAGRTDTQYF
. TRBJ1-1 . TRBV11-2 TGTGCCAGCAGCTTAGTTGCACGACCCCGGGGTACTGAAGCTTTCTTT CASSLVARPRGTEAFF
TRBD1 TRBJ1-1 . TRBV18 TGTGCCAGCTCACCAGACAGGGAGACGACTTTCTTT CASSPDRETTFF
TRBD1 TRBJ1-2 . TRBV28 TGTGCCAGCAACACCCCAGGGTGGGACAGGGAATATGGCTACACCTTC CASNTPGWDREYGYTF
. TRBJ1-2 few TRBV6-5 TGTGCCAGCAGCCAAAGGGTTGGACAGCTCTATGGCTACACCTTC CASSQRVGQLYGYTF
TRBD1 TRBJ1-1 . TRBV5-1 TGCGCCAGCAGCTTGAACAGGGGGACCACTGAAGCTTTCTTT CASSLNRGTTEAFF
TRBD2 TRBJ2-1 few TRBV7-2 TGTGCCAGCAGCTATAGCGGGGGGGCCAGGAATGAGCAGTTCTTC CASSYSGGARNEQFF
. TRBJ1-3 . TRBV6-6 TGTGCCAGCAGTTCCGCCAACTACGACGCGAACACCATATATTTT CASSSANYDANTIYF
TRBD2 TRBJ2-2 . TRBV5-1 TGCGCCAGCGGCACGGCGAGCGGGGGGACCACCGGGGAGCTGTTTTTT CASGTASGGTTGELFF
TRBD1 TRBJ1-2 . TRBV18 TGTGCCAGCTCACCGGAGGGACAGGGGTATGGCTACACCTTC CASSPEGQGYGYTF
TRBD1 TRBJ1-4 . TRBV30 TGTGCCTGGGCAGGGGGGATTGAAAAACTGTTTTTT CAWAGGIEKLFF
. TRBJ1-1 . TRBV6-4 TGTGCCAGCAGTGCTAGGGGTCGCGGGGGGAGAGGTACTGAAGCTTTCTTT CASSARGRGGRGTEAFF
TRBD2 TRBJ2-1 . TRBV5-8 TGTGCCAGCGCGGGGGGTTCCTCCTACAATGAGCAGTTCTTC CASAGGSSYNEQFF
TRBD1 TRBJ1-2 . TRBV5-1 TGCGCCAGCAGCCTTGCGGGACAGCCAAACTATGGCTACACCTTC CASSLAGQPNYGYTF
. TRBJ1-2 . TRBV2 TGTGCCAGCAGTGCCGGGGGAGTTAACTATGGCTACACCTTC CASSAGGVNYGYTF
. TRBJ1-5 . TRBV5-1 TGCGCCAGCAGCTTGGAAGGACACAATCAGCCCCAGCATTTT CASSLEGHNQPQHF
. TRBJ1-1 . TRBV7-8 TGTGCCAGCAGCCCAAGGCCGGGTGCGGACACTGAAGCTTTCTTT CASSPRPGADTEAFF
. TRBJ1-1 . TRBV28 TGTGCCAGCAGTTTAGAGAGAGTGTTCACTGAAGCTTTCTTT CASSLERVFTEAFF
. TRBJ2-5 . TRBV3-1/TRBV3-2 TGTGCCAGCAGCCAATGGGTCGGGGACTCCGAGGGGTGGACCCAGTACTTC CASSQWVGDSEGWTQYF
TRBD2 TRBJ2-7 . TRBV7-2 TGTGCCAGCAGCGTCGGGACTAGTACCTTCCAGCAGTACTTC CASSVGTSTFQQYF
. TRBJ1-1 . TRBV27 TGTGCCAGCAATAACAGGGCGGGGGGTGAAGCATTCTTT CASNNRAGGEAFF
TRBD1 TRBJ1-2 . TRBV4-1 TGCGCCAGCAGCCGTATGGACAGGGGGCTGTCTGACTATGGCTACACCTTC CASSRMDRGLSDYGYTF
TRBD1 TRBJ1-6 . TRBV11-2 TGTGCCAGCAGCCCTACCGGACAGGCCTATAATTCACCCCTCCACTTT CASSPTGQAYNSPLHF
TRBD1 TRBJ1-2 . TRBV5-1 TGCGCCAGCAGCTTGGTACAGGGGTATGGCTACACCTTC CASSLVQGYGYTF
TRBD1 TRBJ1-6 . TRBV25-1 TGTGCCAGCAGTTCCCGGGACAGTTTGGTGGACAATTCACCCCTCCACTTT CASSSRDSLVDNSPLHF
TRBD2 TRBJ2-1 . TRBV5-4 TGTGCCAGCAGCTTGGCGCGGACTAGCGGGGGGTCGAGCTCCTACAATGAGCAGTTCTTC CASSLARTSGGSSSYNEQFF
. TRBJ1-1 once TRBV9 TGTGCCAGCAGCGGACCGGGAAAAAACACTGAAGCTTTCTTT CASSGPGKNTEAFF
TRBD2 TRBJ2-2 . TRBV30 TGTGCCTGGACTCCGCGGGGGACCGGGGAGCTGTTTTTT CAWTPRGTGELFF
. TRBJ1-5 once TRBV5-6 TGTGCCAGCAGCTTTAAGACAGGTGGGAATCAGCCCCAGCATTTT CASSFKTGGNQPQHF
TRBD2 TRBJ2-3 . TRBV5-1 TGCGCCAGCATGAGCGGGGGGGCCCCAGATACGCAGTATTTT CASMSGGAPDTQYF
. TRBJ2-7 . TRBV27 TGCGCCAGCAGTAGAGGGGGGGGCGAGCAGTACTTC CASSRGGGEQYF
TRBD1 TRBJ1-1 few TRBV6-5 TGTGCCAGCAGTTACGCACCTACAGGGGGGAGAACTGAAGCTTTCTTT CASSYAPTGGRTEAFF
. TRBJ1-1 . TRBV6-6 TGTGCCAGCAGCTTACAGGGAAGAATGAACACTGAAGCTTTCTTT CASSLQGRMNTEAFF
. TRBJ2-5 . TRBV30 TGTGCCTGGACCGCAGGTCAAGAGACCCAGTACTTC CAWTAGQETQYF
TRBD1 TRBJ1-1 once TRBV5-1 TGCGCCAGCAGCTCGGGACAGGGCAGCATGAACACTGAAGCTTTCTTT CASSSGQGSMNTEAFF
. TRBJ1-5 once TRBV19 TGTGCCAGTAGTATTAGGGGTCGTTCTAGCAATCAGCCCCAGCATTTT CASSIRGRSSNQPQHF
. TRBJ1-4 . TRBV7-2 TGTGCCAGCAGCTCTAGGGGCGGGGCAACTAATGAAAAACTGTTTTTT CASSSRGGATNEKLFF
. TRBJ2-5 . TRBV5-1 TGCGCCAGCAGTGCAGGGGAGACCCAGTACTTC CASSAGETQYF
. TRBJ1-3 . TRBV10-3 TGTGCCATCAGTGTAGCGGGGCAGTCAAGAAACACCATATATTTT CAISVAGQSRNTIYF
TRBD2 TRBJ2-1 . TRBV7-3 TGTGCCAGCAGCCGCGGGGGGGCTTACAATGAGCAGTTCTTC CASSRGGAYNEQFF
. TRBJ1-4 . TRBV11-2 TGTGCCAGCAGCCGATCCGCTACCGCAACTAATGAAAAACTGTTTTTT CASSRSATATNEKLFF
. TRBJ2-6 . TRBV11-2 TGTGCCAGCAGCGCCAGAAACTCTGGGGCCAACGTCCTGACTTTC CASSARNSGANVLTF
. TRBJ1-6 . TRBV5-5 TGTGCCAGCAGCTTGGGGACAGACCGGGGTTCACCCCTCCACTTT CASSLGTDRGSPLHF
TRBD1 TRBJ1-1 . TRBV28 TGTGCCAGCAGTTTACTACACGCCGGGACAGCCCTCAACACTGAAGCTTTCTTT CASSLLHAGTALNTEAFF
. TRBJ1-1 once TRBV5-4 TGTGCCAGCAGCTTGGGGGGGCGTTTGGACACTGAAGCTTTCTTT CASSLGGRLDTEAFF
TRBD1 TRBJ1-2 . TRBV19 TGTGCCAGTAGTCCCCGACAGGGGAATGGCTACACCTTC CASSPRQGNGYTF
. TRBJ1-1 . TRBV19 TGTGCCAGTAGTCCCCGGGGAGGGAAGAACACTGAAGCTTTCTTT CASSPRGGKNTEAFF
. TRBJ1-1 . TRBV14 TGTGCCAGCAGCCAAGAGGCAGGGCTTGTATGGACTGAAGCTTTCTTT CASSQEAGLVWTEAFF
. TRBJ1-5 . TRBV2 TGTGCCAGCAGTCAATCGGGGGTCGATCAGCCCCAGCATTTT CASSQSGVDQPQHF
TRBD2 TRBJ2-1 . TRBV5-1 TGCGCCAGCAGCTCCGGGGGCGGGGGGGCCCTCGGTGAGCAGTTCTTC CASSSGGGGALGEQFF